This T cell receptor beta chain stems from a study of beta chain features in type 1 diabetes. Study findings and constraints: TCRB CDR3s were moderately but significantly shorter in Type 1 diabetes patients in all four CD4+ subsets. At VDJ recombination sites, type 1 diabetes patients had fewer insertions and more deleted nucleotides.

This clone appeared a few times. What it recognizes is unknown. Of the isolated RNA, all was reverse transcribed, and so the sequenced material was expressed TCRB transcripts. There were 3 million to 4 million reads on average in the naive, central memory and regulatory T cell samples. Profiled with immunoSEQ multiplex PCR; TCRdb holds only in-frame clones, not every one. The sample holds around 600,000 clones, roughly an eighth seen once. The germline V gene has CDR1 LGHNA and CDR2 YNFKEQ. The J segment lost 8 bases and the V segment lost 4 bases, leaving 8 bases of the junction unmatched. The CDR3 runs 15 residues.

The clonotype originates from a young man with type 1 diabetes. The sample consisted of naive CD4+ T cells from blood. The chain employs TRBV4-2 and TRBJ1-2; 12 bases fit TRBD1. The CDR3 DNA follows: TGTGCCAGCAGCCCCGGGACAGGGGGCTACCAAGGCTACACCTTC. Translation gives CASSPGTGGYQGYTF.